This passage covers 29 T cell receptor beta chains from one sample sequenced in a study of beta chain features in type 1 diabetes. Study-level results: Among all four CD4+ subsets, Type 1 diabetes patients had TCRB CDR3s that were moderately but significantly shorter.

Their antigens remain unidentified. Since all of the isolated RNA was reverse transcribed, expressed TCRB transcripts were what got sequenced. The table came from immunoSEQ multiplex PCR; TCRdb's copy has only in-frame clones and leaves some out. The sample holds hundreds of thousands of clones, about 14% seen once. The sample consisted of naive CD4+ T cells from blood. These receptors all stem from a man aged 18 to 29 with type 1 diabetes.

The gene calls are TRBV30 and TRBJ2-1; D is perhaps TRBD1 or TRBD2 (6 bases each). Germline V gene sequence: CDR1 GTSNPN, CDR2 SVGIG (reference sequence). V lost 0 bases and J 5 bases, leaving 14 bases between the germline ends. CDR3 length: 15 residues. CDR3 loop: CAWSVRGGKNNEQFF. CDR3 DNA: TGTGCCTGGAGTGTACGAGGGGGGAAAAACAATGAGCAGTTCTTC.

The CDR3 bases are TGTGCCAGCACCCGAGTGGGGGGCAATTACACCGGGGAGCTGTTTTTT. Translated: CASTRVGGNYTGELFF. The rearrangement links TRBV5-4 to TRBJ2-2; TRBD1 or TRBD2 may be the D gene (6 bases each). V was cut by 6 bases and J by 3 bases, with 18 bases left in between. The CDR3 is 16 amino acids. Looked up from germline, CDR1 is SGHNT and CDR2 is YYREEE (reference sequence). The full variable domain, rest sourced from reference TRBV5-4 and TRBJ2-2, is ETGVTQSPTHLIKTRGQQVTLRCSSQSGHNTVSWYQQALGQGPQFIFQYYREEENGRGNFPPRFSGLQFPNYSSELNVNALELDDSALYLCASTRVGGNYTGELFFGEGSRLTVL.

This clone was observed a handful of times. V gene TRBV6-6 combines with J gene TRBJ1-2; 7 bases agree with TRBD1. Germline trimming cut 7 bases from V and 4 bases from J; bases unmatched to any gene: 9. Germline CDR1 reads MNHNY; CDR2 reads SVGAGI (reference sequence). CDR3 size: 14 residues. This CDR3 is CASKGTAFPYGYTF. CDR3 in DNA: TGTGCCAGCAAGGGGACAGCCTTCCCCTATGGCTACACCTTC.

This chain links TRBV6-5 with TRBJ2-2; D gene unclear. The length of the CDR3 is 13 residues. V lost 7 bases to trimming and J lost 8 bases, with 14 bases between them. Germline loops: CDR1 MNHEY, CDR2 SVGAGI. The CDR3 loop reads CASTIPTVGELFF. In DNA form, the CDR3 reads TGTGCCAGCACCATCCCCACAGTAGGGGAGCTGTTTTTT.

Only a few counts were recorded for this clone. The chain links TRBV5-1 to TRBJ2-5, with D possibly being TRBD2 (5 bases). CDR1 is SGHRS, CDR2 YFSETQ, per germline. The CDR3 spans 13 residues. V lost 4 bases and J 5 bases, leaving 12 bases between the germline ends. This CDR3 is CASSPAGRETQYF. In DNA form, the CDR3 reads TGCGCCAGCAGCCCGGCGGGCAGGGAGACCCAGTACTTC.

This clone was seen a few times. The genes are TRBV7-3 and TRBJ2-6, with a possible D match to TRBD1 (5 bases). This CDR3 spans 14 amino acids. Germline CDR1 is SGHTA and CDR2 is FQGTGA. Trimming removed 5 bases from V and 5 bases from J, with 10 bases in between. The CDR3 sequence is CASSPQGRANVLTF. CDR3 nucleotide sequence: TGTGCCAGCAGCCCTCAGGGAAGGGCCAACGTCCTGACTTTC.

The chain has TRBV9 and TRBJ2-7; tentative D call: TRBD2 (6 bases). This CDR3 has 15 amino acids. V lost 4 bases and J lost 1, with 15 bases in between. Germline lookup yields CDR1 SGDLS and CDR2 YYNGEE. CDR3 amino acids: CASSPAGSHSYEQYF. The CDR3 DNA follows: TGTGCCAGCAGCCCTGCGGGGAGCCATTCCTACGAGCAGTACTTC.

There are a few counts of this clone. The chain links TRBV10-3 to TRBJ2-4; D is unclear. CDR1 is ENHRY and CDR2 is SYGVKD in the germline V gene. CDR3 size: 15 residues. Trimming shortened V by 3 bases and J by 0 bases, and 9 bases separated the two germline ends. DNA of the CDR3: TGTGCCATCAGTGAAGGCGGTCAAGCCAAAAACATTCAGTACTTC. This codes for CAISEGGQAKNIQYF.

The chain couples TRBV29-1 to TRBJ1-2; tentatively, D is TRBD1 (6 bases). CDR3 length: 12 amino acids. Germline values: CDR1 SQVTM, CDR2 ANQGSEA. Deletions cut 2 bases from V and 5 bases from J, with 9 bases between. CDR3 nucleotide sequence: TGCAGCGTTGAACGCAGGGGTTATGGCTACACCTTC. It specifies CSVERRGYGYTF.

The chain has TRBV10-2 and TRBJ2-5; no clear D gene. Trimming shortened V by 4 bases and J by 7 bases, and 13 bases separated the two germline ends. The CDR3 covers 13 residues. The V gene's germline CDR1 is WSHSY and CDR2 SAAADI. CDR3 region: CASSGAILGTQYF. CDR3 DNA: TGCGCCAGCAGTGGAGCCATCCTCGGGACCCAGTACTTC.

This clone has just a few counts. The chain couples TRBV28 to TRBJ2-7; D is unclear. The CDR3 runs 14 residues. Germline V gene data show CDR1 as MDHEN and CDR2 as SYDVKM. V lost 7 bases and J lost 2, with 15 bases in between. The CDR3 nucleotides read TGTGCCAGCACCCAACGGAACGGACCCTACGAGCAGTACTTC. Protein product: CASTQRNGPYEQYF.

This clone was counted only a few times. This chain uses TRBV6-5 with TRBJ1-1; D possibly corresponds to TRBD1 (5 bases). Between the trimmed V and J ends, which lost 2 bases and 5 bases, there was a span of 18 bases. This CDR3 region has 16 residues. Germline assignment: CDR1 MNHEY and CDR2 SVGAGI. The CDR3 nucleotides read TGTGCCAGCAGTTACCCCGGGACCCCTCGGGGTACTGAAGCTTTCTTT. Protein sequence: CASSYPGTPRGTEAFF.

The chain has TRBV18 and TRBJ2-7; 7 bases align to TRBD2. The germline V gene has CDR1 KGHSH and CDR2 LQKENI. The CDR3 consists of 13 residues. The V gene end was trimmed by 0 bases and the J gene end by 7 bases; junction bases not matched to a gene: 3. CDR3 amino acids: CASSPPAGDEQYF. CDR3 DNA: TGTGCCAGCTCACCACCGGCGGGGGATGAGCAGTACTTC.

V is TRBV5-1 and J is TRBJ2-1; 12 bases agree with TRBD2. CDR3 size: 18 residues. The trim removed 0 bases at V and 5 bases at J, leaving 9 bases unmatched. Germline CDR1 reads SGHRS; CDR2 reads YFSETQ. CDR3 loop: CASSLVVGTSGLNNEQFF. The CDR3 DNA reads as TGCGCCAGCAGCTTGGTCGTTGGGACTAGCGGGCTCAACAATGAGCAGTTCTTC.

A few counts support this clone. This chain uses TRBV5-4 with TRBJ2-1; the D is unclear. Germline CDR1 and CDR2: SGHNT and YYREEE (reference sequence). Trimming shortened V by 4 bases and J by 9 bases, and 23 bases separated the two germline ends. The CDR3 is 16 amino acids. CDR3 in DNA: TGTGCCAGCAGCCCCGAGTTAGGCAAGGTCAAGGGTGAGCAGTTCTTC. Residues: CASSPELGKVKGEQFF.

The chain links TRBV15 to TRBJ2-5; tentatively, D is TRBD2 (6 bases). This CDR3 has 13 amino acids. V dropped 6 bases and J dropped 4 bases, with 12 bases sitting between them. Germline V gene lookup returns CDR1 LNHNV and CDR2 YYDKDF (reference sequence). CDR3 coding DNA: TGTGCCACCAGTCGGGAGAATGTAGAGACCCAGTACTTC. This translates into CATSRENVETQYF. The variable domain in full, completed from reference TRBV15 and TRBJ2-5, reads DAMVIQNPRYQVTQFGKPVTLSCSQTLNHNVMYWYQQKSSQAPKLLFHYYDKDFNNEADTPDNFQSRRPNTSFCFLDIRSPGLGDTAMYLCATSRENVETQYFGPGTRLLVL.

This chain uses TRBV27 with TRBJ2-7; D may correspond to TRBD1 or TRBD2 (5 bases each). The CDR3 contains 13 residues. The germline CDR1 and CDR2 sequences are MNHEY and SMNVEV (reference sequence). The germline V and J ends were trimmed by 2 bases and 3 bases, with 8 bases remaining between them. The CDR3 DNA sequence: TGTGCCAGCAGTTTAATGGGGGTCTACGAGCAGTACTTC. Amino acid sequence: CASSLMGVYEQYF.

The table lists this clone with a few counts. The rearrangement links TRBV6-5 to TRBJ2-7; perhaps TRBD1 as D (6 bases). Germline lookup yields CDR1 MNHEY and CDR2 SVGAGI. The CDR3 spans 13 residues. V lost 6 bases and J lost 0, with 9 bases in between. The CDR3 coding sequence is TGTGCCAGCAGCGACAGGTCCTCCTACGAGCAGTACTTC. It specifies CASSDRSSYEQYF.

This rearrangement joins TRBV19 to TRBJ2-7, with 8 bases lining up with TRBD1. Germline CDR1 and CDR2: LNHDA and SQIVND (reference sequence). The CDR3 is 12 residues long. V lost 9 bases to trimming and J lost 3 bases; unmatched junction nucleotides: 4. CDR3 amino acids: CASRDRFYEQYF. Written as DNA, the CDR3 is TGTGCCAGCCGGGACAGGTTCTACGAGCAGTACTTC.

Only a few counts were recorded for this clone. V and J are TRBV5-1 and TRBJ2-7; the match to TRBD1 covers 8 bases. This CDR3 contains 15 residues. V dropped 3 bases and J dropped 4; count of bases not matched to a gene: 9. CDR1 is SGHRS and CDR2 is YFSETQ in the germline V gene. CDR3 bases: TGCGCCAGCAGCTCTGGACAGGGCTCAGGATACGAGCAGTACTTC. The encoded protein is CASSSGQGSGYEQYF.

The chain carries TRBV5-6 and TRBJ2-7; a weak D match, TRBD1 (5 bases). Germline assignment: CDR1 SGHDT and CDR2 YYEEEE. V was trimmed by 2 bases and J by 2 bases, leaving 11 bases between them. This CDR3 has 14 residues. This CDR3 is CASSFYDRAYEQYF. The DNA of the CDR3 is TGTGCCAGCAGCTTCTACGACAGAGCCTACGAGCAGTACTTC.

This clone appeared a few times. The chain recombines TRBV11-2 with TRBJ2-3; possibly TRBD2 for D (5 bases). V gave up 8 bases and J gave up 4 bases, with 16 bases separating them. The germline gives CDR1 SGHAT, CDR2 FQNNGV. This CDR3 region has 14 residues. CDR3 DNA sequence: TGTGCCAGCGGGTGGAGCGCGAGGGCAGATACGCAGTATTTT. Protein sequence: CASGWSARADTQYF. Using reference TRBV11-2 and TRBJ2-3 for the parts outside the CDR3, the full variable domain is EAGVAQSPRYKIIEKRQSVAFWCNPISGHATLYWYQQILGQGPKLLIQFQNNGVVDDSQLPKDRFSAERLKGVDSTLKIQPAKLEDSAVYLCASGWSARADTQYFGPGTRLTVL.

This clone showed up just a few times. The V gene is TRBV5-1, the J gene TRBJ2-5; 9 bases fit TRBD1. CDR1 is SGHRS, CDR2 YFSETQ, per germline. The junction had 6 bases not matched to a gene; V was cut back by 4 bases and J by 2 bases. The length of the CDR3 is 15 residues. CDR3 residues: CASSATGTGQETQYF. The CDR3 bases are TGCGCCAGCAGCGCAACCGGGACAGGGCAAGAGACCCAGTACTTC. The full variable domain, in which reference TRBV5-1 and TRBJ2-5 provide the parts outside the CDR3, is KAGVTQTPRYLIKTRGQQVTLSCSPISGHRSVSWYQQTPGQGLQFLFEYFSETQRNKGNFPGRFSGRQFSNSRSEMNVSTLELGDSALYLCASSATGTGQETQYFGPGTRLLVL.

V is TRBV5-4 and J is TRBJ2-3; 8 nucleotides line up with TRBD2. In germline, CDR1 is SGHNT, CDR2 YYREEE (reference sequence). J lost 0 bases, V lost 0 bases, and 3 bases had no gene match. The CDR3 is 16 residues long. The CDR3, as DNA: TGTGCCAGCAGCTTGGGCATAGCGGGGAGCACAGATACGCAGTATTTT. Translating gives CASSLGIAGSTDTQYF.

This chain connects TRBV30 to TRBJ2-7; weak D call: TRBD2 (6 bases). The CDR3 extends over 14 amino acids. CDR1 is GTSNPN and CDR2 is SVGIG in the germline V gene (reference sequence). The CDR3 DNA reads TGTGCTCTTAGCCGGGGGTTCTCAGGGAGCGAGCAGTACTTC. It encodes CALSRGFSGSEQYF.

This clone was seen a few times. The rearrangement links TRBV15 to TRBJ2-4, with D perhaps matching TRBD1 (5 bases). CDR1 is LNHNV, CDR2 YYDKDF, per germline (reference sequence). The CDR3 has 18 amino acids. V gave up 2 bases and J gave up 0 bases, with 17 bases separating them. Written as DNA, the CDR3 is TGTGCCACCAGCAGACCTCAGCCAGGGCAGCTAGCCAAAAACATTCAGTACTTC. Its protein is CATSRPQPGQLAKNIQYF.

This clone was picked up a small number of times. This chain joins TRBV5-1 and TRBJ2-1; D gene ambiguous. Deletions cut 3 bases from V and 8 bases from J, with 6 bases between. Germline V gene lookup returns CDR1 SGHRS and CDR2 YFSETQ. CDR3 size: 11 residues. The CDR3: CASSYKDEQFF. The CDR3 nucleotides read TGCGCCAGCAGCTACAAGGATGAGCAGTTCTTC.

The chain couples TRBV5-1 to TRBJ1-6, with D possibly TRBD1 on 6 matching bases. The CDR3 is 13 residues long. V gave up 3 bases and J gave up 10 bases, with 11 bases separating them. Germline V gene lookup returns CDR1 SGHRS and CDR2 YFSETQ. DNA of the CDR3: TGCGCCAGCAGCTCCACAGGGATGTCACCCCTCCACTTT. Its translation: CASSSTGMSPLHF.

This clone was detected a few times. The rearrangement uses TRBV2 and TRBJ2-7; the D gene is possibly TRBD1 (5 bases). Trimming removed 6 bases from V and 0 bases from J, with 12 bases in between. The germline V gene encodes CDR1 SNHLY and CDR2 FYNNEI. The CDR3 runs to 14 residues. CDR3 protein: CASRTTVDSYEQYF. The CDR3 bases are TGTGCCAGCAGGACGACAGTCGACTCCTACGAGCAGTACTTC.